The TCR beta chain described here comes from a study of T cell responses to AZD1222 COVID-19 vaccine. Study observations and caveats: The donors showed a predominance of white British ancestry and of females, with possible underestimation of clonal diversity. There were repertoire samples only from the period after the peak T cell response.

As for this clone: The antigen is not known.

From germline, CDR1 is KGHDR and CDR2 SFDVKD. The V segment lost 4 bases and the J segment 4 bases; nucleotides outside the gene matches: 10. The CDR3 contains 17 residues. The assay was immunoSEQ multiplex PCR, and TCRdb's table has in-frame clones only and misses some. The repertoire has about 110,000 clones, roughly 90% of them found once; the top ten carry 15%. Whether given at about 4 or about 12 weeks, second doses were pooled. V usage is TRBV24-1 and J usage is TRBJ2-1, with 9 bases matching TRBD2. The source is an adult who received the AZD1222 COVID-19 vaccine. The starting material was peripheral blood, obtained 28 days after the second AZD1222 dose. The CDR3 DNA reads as TGTGCCACCAGTGAAGGGGCTAGCGGGATTCTGTACAATGAGCAGTTCTTC. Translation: CATSEGASGILYNEQFF.